The clone carrying this T cell receptor (beta chain) was detected only a few times. The antigen is not known. The data derive from a study of identical twins. CDR3 length equals 16 residues. Germline values: CDR1 LNHNV, CDR2 YYDKDF (reference sequence). J lost 2 bases, V lost 1 base, and 2 bases had no gene match. Study-level results: The study found excess low generation probability among twin-shared out-of-frame alpha sequences.

TCRdb passed the 5' RACE reads through MiXCR, listing each CDR3 protein once. The sample yields approximately 590,000 distinct CDR3 sequences, around 9.6% seen once. These same data were also listed under a study on yellow fever vaccine responses in identical twins.

This chain connects TRBV15 to TRBJ2-2, with 9 bases fitting TRBD1. The material sequenced was PBMCs. The origin of this receptor is a young woman in good health. In DNA, the CDR3 is TGTGCCACCAGCAGAGTACAGGGGGCCAACACCGGGGAGCTGTTTTTT. Its translation is CATSRVQGANTGELFF.